A selection of T cell receptor beta chains follows, all from one sample in a study of blood T cells in healthy people across ages. MiXCR, run by TCRdb on the 5' RACE reads, gives a single entry per CDR3 protein. The sample lists roughly 1.6 million distinct CDR3 sequences; about 31% were seen once. Sample: blood. These receptors originate from a woman aged 25-40 years in good health. Both conserved end residues are part of each CDR3. The D gene is left open where the match is weak. Where a row states a size, it is once, few, many or the class of an expanded clone; other rows omit it.

DNA: TGCAGTGCTCAGACTCGGGCCAACCAAGAGACCCAGTACTTC; CDR3: CSAQTRANQETQYF; D: .; size: few; V: TRBV20-1; J: TRBJ2-5
DNA: TGCGCCAGCAAGACTAGTTACCAAGAGACCCAGTACTTC; CDR3: CASKTSYQETQYF; D: .; size: few; V: TRBV5-1; J: TRBJ2-5
DNA: TGTGCCAGCAGTCCCGTCGAAGGTAGCGGGCAGTTCTTC; CDR3: CASSPVEGSGQFF; D: .; size: few; V: TRBV12-3/TRBV12-4; J: TRBJ2-1
DNA: TGTGCCAGCAGTCCTCGTAGCGGGGGGGCAAGAAATGAGCAGTTCTTC; CDR3: CASSPRSGGARNEQFF; D: TRBD2; size: .; V: TRBV12-3/TRBV12-4; J: TRBJ2-1
DNA: TGTGCCAGCAGTTTAGGCCGGACAGGGGCCGCGAGATACGAGCAGTACTTC; CDR3: CASSLGRTGAARYEQYF; D: TRBD1; size: .; V: TRBV28; J: TRBJ2-7
DNA: TGTGCCAGCAGTGGCTTATTTTTACCCCGCCCAGATACGCAGTATTTT; CDR3: CASSGLFLPRPDTQYF; D: .; size: .; V: TRBV6-4; J: TRBJ2-3
DNA: TGTGCCAGCGGTTACTTGAGCTTCGGGGGTATGTACGAGCAGTACTTC; CDR3: CASGYLSFGGMYEQYF; D: .; size: .; V: TRBV6-5; J: TRBJ2-7
DNA: TGTGCCAGCGATCCGGGACTAGCGGGGGGTGAGCAGTACTTC; CDR3: CASDPGLAGGEQYF; D: TRBD2; size: .; V: TRBV6-1; J: TRBJ2-7
DNA: TGTGCCTGGAGTGTTTCCGGGACTAGTAGAGAGACCCAGTACTTC; CDR3: CAWSVSGTSRETQYF; D: TRBD2; size: .; V: TRBV30; J: TRBJ2-5
DNA: TGTGTCAGCAGCCAAGACTTCTATAAACGGATCCGGGAGACCCAGTACTTC; CDR3: CVSSQDFYKRIRETQYF; D: .; size: .; V: TRBV3-1; J: TRBJ2-5
DNA: TGTGCCAGCAGTGAAATTCGACAGGGGGCTCACGAGCAGTACTTC; CDR3: CASSEIRQGAHEQYF; D: TRBD1; size: few; V: TRBV2; J: TRBJ2-7
DNA: TGTGCCAGCAGCTCTTCTGGACAGGTACGGGAGACCCAGTACTTC; CDR3: CASSSSGQVRETQYF; D: TRBD1; size: .; V: TRBV13; J: TRBJ2-5
DNA: TGTGCCAGCAGTTCTGCCCTAGGACCCCTGAGGAGCGAGTACTTC; CDR3: CASSSALGPLRSEYF; D: .; size: few; V: TRBV27; J: TRBJ2-7
DNA: TGTGCCACGACCAAAGCTGAAACAGGCCCGTGGGAGACCCAGTACTTC; CDR3: CATTKAETGPWETQYF; D: .; size: .; V: TRBV10-3; J: TRBJ2-5
DNA: TGCGCCAGCAGCGCAAGATCGACAGGCCCCTCTGGGGCCAACGTCCTGACTTTC; CDR3: CASSARSTGPSGANVLTF; D: .; size: few; V: TRBV5-1; J: TRBJ2-6
DNA: TGCAGTGTGGAGGACAGGGGCACAGATACGCAGTATTTT; CDR3: CSVEDRGTDTQYF; D: TRBD1; size: many; V: TRBV20-1; J: TRBJ2-3
DNA: TGTGCCAGCAGTGCAGAGAGCAATCAGCCCCAGCATTTT; CDR3: CASSAESNQPQHF; D: .; size: few; V: TRBV6-4; J: TRBJ1-5
DNA: TGTGCCAGCAGTGAATCAGCGGGACTAGCCTCCTACGAGCAGTACTTC; CDR3: CASSESAGLASYEQYF; D: TRBD2; size: few; V: TRBV6-1; J: TRBJ2-7
DNA: TGTGCCTGGAGTGCTACGGGAGGGAGCTATGGCTACACCTTC; CDR3: CAWSATGGSYGYTF; D: .; size: few; V: TRBV30; J: TRBJ1-2
DNA: TGCGCCAGCAGCTTGCCGAGGAGCGGGGGGACTAGCACAGATACGCAGTATTTT; CDR3: CASSLPRSGGTSTDTQYF; D: TRBD2; size: few; V: TRBV5-1; J: TRBJ2-3
DNA: TGCGCCAGCAGCGGCCGGCCTCCGGATCTCACAGATACGCAGTATTTT; CDR3: CASSGRPPDLTDTQYF; D: .; size: many; V: TRBV5-1; J: TRBJ2-3
DNA: TGTGCCAGCAGCTTCGGACGTACGGGACAGATAGAGTACGAGCAGTACTTC; CDR3: CASSFGRTGQIEYEQYF; D: TRBD1; size: .; V: TRBV5-7; J: TRBJ2-7
DNA: TGTGCCGGCTCACCCTCCGGGACAGGTTACCCAGGTGGCTACACCTTC; CDR3: CAGSPSGTGYPGGYTF; D: TRBD1; size: once; V: TRBV18; J: TRBJ1-2
DNA: TGTGCCAGCAGTTACGGAGAGGGTACCGGGGCCAACGTCCTGACTTTC; CDR3: CASSYGEGTGANVLTF; D: .; size: .; V: TRBV6-5; J: TRBJ2-6